The sequence of this T cell receptor beta chain was determined in a study of early T cells in non-severe SARS-CoV-2 infection. Across the study: It was bulk RNA from unsorted whole blood that was sequenced, and the chains were unpaired.

The table lists this clonotype with many counts. No antigen is known for it. Findings and caveats of the study: Reliance on VDJdb matching favored anti-spike CD8 responses; private and CD4 specificities were missed.

The library protocol tagged individual cDNA molecules with unique molecular identifiers. TCRdb re-called the 5' RACE reads with MiXCR, one entry per CDR3 protein. Here the sample spans tens of thousands of distinct CDR3 sequences, less than 6.5% being singletons. V dropped 4 bases and J dropped 8 bases, with 17 bases sitting between them. This CDR3 has 15 residues. Germline V gene sequence: CDR1 MDHEN, CDR2 SYDVKM. Sequenced: whole blood. The V and J genes are TRBV28 and TRBJ1-4; D not resolved. This receptor was identified in an adult who was a healthcare worker with PCR-confirmed SARS-CoV-2 infection or an uninfected control (not recorded which). The CDR3: CASSSRAYRPEKLFF. In nucleotides, the CDR3 is TGTGCCAGCAGTTCCCGGGCCTATAGACCCGAAAAACTGTTTTTT.